This is a list of T cell receptor beta chains from one sample in a study of human T cells and chemical hapten exposure. TCRdb called the RACE reads again in MiXCR, with one record for every CDR3 protein. This repertoire shows about 52,000 distinct CDR3 sequences, approximately 10% found once; its top ten account for around a tenth. The material sequenced was whole blood, taken in connection with sensitization to the hapten diphenylcyclopropenone (DPC). The receptor source for this set is a woman in her 30s with alopecia areata. Some clones in this sample may be carry-over from other donors' samples. CDR3s include the opening cysteine and the closing phenylalanine or tryptophan. A D gene is named only where the DNA matches it firmly. Only part of the rows carry a size: once, few, many, or a class if the clone is expanded.

D gene	V gene	clone size	CDR3 length	J gene	CDR3 protein	CDR3 DNA
-	TRBV7-2	-	16	TRBJ1-1	CASSPRVEGMNTEAFF	TGTGCCAGCAGCCCCCGGGTGGAGGGGATGAACACTGAAGCTTTCTTT
TRBD2	TRBV6-6	many	16	TRBJ2-3	CASSYTLAGGPDTQYF	TGTGCCAGCAGTTACACACTAGCGGGGGGGCCAGATACGCAGTATTTT
-	TRBV5-5	few	13	TRBJ1-6	CASSLVGDSPLHF	TGTGCCAGCAGCTTGGTTGGGGATTCACCCCTCCACTTT
TRBD2	TRBV7-2	many	13	TRBJ2-3	CASSLADTDTQYF	TGTGCCAGCAGCCTAGCGGACACAGATACGCAGTATTTT
-	TRBV5-4	few	11	TRBJ2-3	CASGRPDTQYF	TGTGCCAGCGGCCGCCCAGATACGCAGTATTTT
TRBD1	TRBV6-1	-	15	TRBJ2-7	CASSGRQGIGYEQYF	TGTGCCAGCAGTGGGCGACAGGGCATTGGCTACGAGCAGTACTTC
-	TRBV6-2/TRBV6-3	-	15	TRBJ1-5	CASSPGPYSNQPQHF	TGTGCCAGCAGCCCCGGACCTTATAGCAATCAGCCCCAGCATTTT
TRBD1	TRBV3-1	-	16	TRBJ2-2	CASRDGDRGNTGELFF	TGTGCCAGCAGGGACGGGGACAGGGGGAACACCGGGGAGCTGTTTTTT
-	TRBV4-2	few	13	TRBJ2-7	CASSQDRGYEQYF	TGTGCCAGCAGCCAAGACAGGGGCTACGAGCAGTACTTC
-	TRBV7-2	-	14	TRBJ1-6	CASSFTGLDSPLHF	TGTGCCAGCAGCTTCACAGGTTTGGATTCACCCCTCCACTTT
TRBD2	TRBV11-2	-	16	TRBJ2-3	CASSLDRRGGSDTQYF	TGTGCCAGCAGCTTAGATCGGCGGGGAGGGTCAGATACGCAGTATTTT
TRBD1	TRBV6-1	many	15	TRBJ1-4	CASSESQGVGEKLFF	TGTGCCAGCAGTGAATCGCAGGGGGTCGGTGAAAAACTGTTTTTT
TRBD2	TRBV20-1	many	15	TRBJ2-3	CSARDQRGGLNTQYF	TGCAGTGCTAGAGACCAGCGGGGGGGCTTAAATACGCAGTATTTT
TRBD2	TRBV6-5	-	17	TRBJ2-5	CASSYSRTLAGQETQYF	TGTGCCAGCAGTTACTCGAGGACACTAGCGGGGCAAGAGACCCAGTACTTC
TRBD1	TRBV4-3	-	14	TRBJ1-6	CASSPDRGRSPLHF	TGCGCCAGCAGCCCCGACAGGGGGAGATCACCCCTCCACTTT
-	TRBV4-1	many	20	TRBJ1-3	CASSQLQAKVGSGAGNTIYF	TGCGCCAGCAGCCAACTACAAGCCAAGGTGGGCTCCGGAGCTGGAAACACCATATATTTT
TRBD2	TRBV12-3/TRBV12-4	-	16	TRBJ2-3	CASSLAGGPSTDTQYF	TGTGCCAGCAGCCTAGCGGGGGGTCCTAGCACAGATACGCAGTATTTT
-	TRBV20-1	few	15	TRBJ1-4	CSARAGYTTNEKLFF	TGCAGTGCTAGAGCGGGCTATACAACTAATGAAAAACTGTTTTTT
TRBD2	TRBV4-1	-	16	TRBJ2-1	CASSLVRLAVYNEQFF	TGCGCCAGCAGTCTCGTGCGGCTAGCGGTTTACAATGAGCAGTTCTTC
-	TRBV20-1	few	11	TRBJ2-5	CSASPLETQYF	TGCAGTGCTAGTCCACTAGAGACCCAGTACTTC
-	TRBV4-1	many	13	TRBJ2-3	CASSQAYTDTQYF	TGCGCCAGCAGCCAAGCCTACACAGATACGCAGTATTTT
-	TRBV12-3/TRBV12-4	many	12	TRBJ1-1	CASRSRDTEAFF	TGTGCCAGCCGGTCGCGGGACACTGAAGCTTTCTTT
-	TRBV12-3/TRBV12-4	many	15	TRBJ1-1	CASSSTTGLSTEAFF	TGTGCCAGCAGTTCAACCACAGGGCTGAGTACTGAAGCTTTCTTT
-	TRBV19	-	14	TRBJ2-5	CASSIAGVGETQYF	TGTGCCAGTAGTATAGCCGGGGTCGGAGAGACCCAGTACTTC
-	TRBV12-3/TRBV12-4	many	13	TRBJ1-4	CASRTTGREKLFF	TGTGCCAGCAGAACTACGGGACGGGAAAAACTGTTTTTT
TRBD2	TRBV6-2/TRBV6-3	-	14	TRBJ2-7	CASSYSTSAYEQYF	TGTGCCAGCAGTTACTCGACTAGCGCCTACGAGCAGTACTTC
-	TRBV29-1	few	15	TRBJ1-2	CSVEDTAITNYGYTF	TGCAGCGTTGAAGACACAGCGATTACTAACTATGGCTACACCTTC
TRBD1	TRBV6-5	-	14	TRBJ1-1	CASSYGTGGTEAFF	TGTGCCAGCAGTTACGGGACAGGGGGCACTGAAGCTTTCTTT
-	TRBV5-1	few	15	TRBJ2-3	CASSLVPDSTDTQYF	TGCGCCAGCAGCTTGGTGCCGGATAGCACAGATACGCAGTATTTT
TRBD1	TRBV20-1	many	15	TRBJ2-3	CSAQLGQRGTDTQYF	TGCAGTGCTCAACTGGGACAGAGAGGCACAGATACGCAGTATTTT
-	TRBV25-1	-	13	TRBJ2-7	CASSGGLRYEQYF	TGTGCCAGCAGTGGCGGACTACGTTACGAGCAGTACTTC
-	TRBV29-1	-	15	TRBJ1-2	CSVVADGRRDYGDTF	TGCAGCGTTGTGGCGGACGGACGACGGGACTATGGCGACACCTTC
-	TRBV2	few	13	TRBJ1-4	CASWSATNEKLFF	TGTGCCAGCTGGAGTGCAACTAATGAAAAACTGTTTTTT
-	TRBV7-2	many	14	TRBJ1-1	CASSLGPPSTEAFF	TGTGCCAGCAGCTTAGGCCCGCCCAGCACTGAAGCTTTCTTT
TRBD2	TRBV7-6	few	15	TRBJ2-1	CASSPSGGGYDEQFF	TGTGCCAGCAGCCCTAGCGGGGGCGGATACGATGAGCAGTTCTTC
-	TRBV2	many	13	TRBJ1-4	CASSDRMEEKLFF	TGTGCCAGCAGTGACAGGATGGAAGAAAAACTGTTTTTT
-	TRBV7-9	-	16	TRBJ2-3	CASSPPQLGATDTQYF	TGTGCCAGCAGCCCCCCTCAACTGGGGGCCACAGATACGCAGTATTTT
-	TRBV29-1	many	13	TRBJ1-1	CSVGHSLNTEAFF	TGCAGCGTTGGTCACAGCCTGAACACTGAAGCTTTCTTT
-	TRBV12-3/TRBV12-4	few	12	TRBJ2-2	CASSRGTGELFF	TGTGCCAGCAGTAGGGGAACCGGGGAGCTGTTTTTT
-	TRBV20-1	-	13	TRBJ1-5	CSARNRENQPQHF	TGCAGTGCTAGAAACAGGGAGAATCAGCCCCAGCATTTT
-	TRBV20-1	many	16	TRBJ1-5	CSARGGARPSNQPQHF	TGCAGTGCTAGAGGTGGGGCACGCCCTAGCAATCAGCCCCAGCATTTT
-	TRBV12-3/TRBV12-4	few	13	TRBJ2-7	CASSLGAPGEQYF	TGTGCCAGCAGTCTCGGGGCCCCCGGCGAGCAGTACTTC
-	TRBV3-1	many	15	TRBJ1-3	CASSQAQGSGNTIYF	TGTGCCAGCAGCCAGGCCCAGGGCTCTGGAAACACCATATATTTT
TRBD1	TRBV20-1	many	14	TRBJ1-3	CSASPGQLGNTIYF	TGCAGTGCTAGCCCGGGACAGTTAGGAAACACCATATATTTT
-	TRBV25-1	-	16	TRBJ2-7	CASSRPGGRSSYEQYF	TGTGCCAGCAGTCGTCCGGGTGGGAGGAGCTCCTACGAGCAGTACTTC
TRBD1	TRBV11-2	many	16	TRBJ1-1	CASSLDRTGLVTEAFF	TGTGCCAGCAGCTTAGATCGGACAGGGTTGGTCACTGAAGCTTTCTTT
-	TRBV7-2	few	12	TRBJ2-5	CASSFSHETQYF	TGTGCCAGCAGCTTTTCTCACGAGACCCAGTACTTC
TRBD1	TRBV7-2	-	15	TRBJ2-3	CASSRDRGRTDTQYF	TGTGCCAGCAGTCGAGACAGGGGGCGCACAGATACGCAGTATTTT
-	TRBV6-2/TRBV6-3	few	13	TRBJ1-2	CASSLQDNYGYTF	TGTGCCAGCAGCCTACAGGATAACTATGGCTACACCTTC
-	TRBV27	many	14	TRBJ1-1	CASSPRERNTEAFF	TGTGCCAGCAGTCCCCGTGAGAGGAACACTGAAGCTTTCTTT
TRBD2	TRBV7-9	many	15	TRBJ2-3	CASSRGDGSTDTQYF	TGTGCCAGCTCACGGGGGGACGGAAGCACAGATACGCAGTATTTT
-	TRBV12-3/TRBV12-4	medium-sized	11	TRBJ2-7	CASSHTYEQYF	TGTGCCAGCAGTCACACCTACGAGCAGTACTTC
-	TRBV5-1	-	13	TRBJ2-3	CASSLQATDTRYF	TGCGCCAGCAGCTTACAGGCTACAGATACGCGGTATTTT
-	TRBV19	few	12	TRBJ2-2	CASSQGIGELFF	TGTGCCAGTAGTCAGGGTATCGGGGAGCTGTTTTTT
-	TRBV19	few	15	TRBJ1-1	CASSILGGSVSEAFF	TGTGCCAGTAGTATCCTGGGAGGGAGCGTCTCTGAAGCTTTCTTT
TRBD1	TRBV10-3	few	15	TRBJ2-5	CAISEATGGAETQYF	TGTGCCATCAGTGAGGCGACAGGGGGCGCCGAGACCCAGTACTTC
TRBD2	TRBV28	many	16	TRBJ2-7	CASKRRGGKGDREQYF	TGTGCCAGCAAACGGCGGGGGGGAAAGGGGGACCGGGAGCAGTACTTC
-	TRBV30	-	13	TRBJ2-5	CAWTRLFGETQYF	TGTGCCTGGACTCGGCTCTTTGGAGAGACCCAGTACTTC
-	TRBV29-1	many	13	TRBJ1-4	CSGGAATNEKLFF	TGCAGCGGCGGGGCGGCAACTAATGAAAAACTGTTTTTT
-	TRBV7-8	-	14	TRBJ2-2	CASRDPAGTGELFF	TGTGCCAGCAGAGACCCCGCGGGCACCGGGGAGCTGTTTTTT